The 14 T cell receptor beta chains reported below all come from one sample, sequenced in a study of blood T cell repertoires in COVID-19. This table comes from immunoSEQ multiplex PCR, and its TCRdb copy is limited to in-frame clones, with some not included. The repertoire holds just over 350,000 clones, 86% seen once, with roughly 7.2% in the top ten. The sample comprised peripheral blood. The receptors derive from a woman in her sixties or seventies with COVID-19, enrolled during active disease.

This rearrangement joins TRBV5-4 to TRBJ1-2, with no clear D. Between the trimmed V and J ends, which lost 0 bases and 8 bases, there was a span of 11 bases. Germline V gene lookup returns CDR1 SGHNT and CDR2 YYREEE (reference sequence). The CDR3 is made up of 13 amino acids. CDR3: CASSLDGGVGYTF. In DNA, the CDR3 is TGTGCCAGCAGCTTGGACGGCGGAGTGGGCTACACCTTC.

The chain joins TRBV20-1 to TRBJ1-2; D is unclear. The CDR3 runs 10 residues. Looked up from germline, CDR1 is DFQATT and CDR2 is SNEGSKA (reference sequence). V dropped 5 bases and J dropped 6 bases, with 7 bases sitting between them. The CDR3 here is CSAWLNGYTF. CDR3 coding DNA: TGCAGTGCTTGGCTCAATGGCTACACCTTC.

V is TRBV5-1 and J is TRBJ2-3; 7 bases map to TRBD2. This CDR3 comprises 15 residues. V dropped 4 bases and J dropped 4; count of bases not matched to a gene: 9. Germline V lookup: CDR1 SGHRS, CDR2 YFSETQ. CDR3 residues: CASSPGRRGPDTQYF. The CDR3 nucleotides read TGCGCCAGCAGCCCCGGGAGGCGGGGCCCAGATACGCAGTATTTT. Filled out from reference TRBV5-1 and TRBJ2-3, the complete variable domain reads KAGVTQTPRYLIKTRGQQVTLSCSPISGHRSVSWYQQTPGQGLQFLFEYFSETQRNKGNFPGRFSGRQFSNSRSEMNVSTLELGDSALYLCASSPGRRGPDTQYFGPGTRLTVL.

CDR3 region: CASNTAGGTEQYF. CDR3 coding DNA: TGTGCCAGCAACACGGCTGGGGGGACGGAGCAGTACTTC. The chain is built from TRBV5-6 and TRBJ2-7, with D perhaps TRBD2 (6 bases). Trimming removed 6 bases at V and 7 bases at J, with 17 bases between. The CDR3 runs to 13 residues. The V gene's germline CDR1 is SGHDT and CDR2 YYEEEE.

Concerning this clone itself: At one of its ends the junction is not consistent with the germline gene, which may arise from a read error. The chain joins TRBV4-1 to TRBJ2-3; 9 bases fit TRBD2. CDR3 length: 15 residues. CDR1 and CDR2 (germline): MGHRA, YSYEKL. The chain's CDR3 is CASSQEGTSIDTQYF. The CDR3 region has the DNA TGCGCCAGCAGCCAAGAAGGGACTAGCATAGATACGCAGTATTTT.

The V gene is TRBV21-1, the J gene TRBJ1-1. TRBV21-1 is a known pseudogene. The CDR3 has 15 residues. The CDR3 here is CASSKNLREDTEAFF. The CDR3 nucleotides read TGTGCCAGCAGCAAAAACCTCAGGGAGGACACTGAAGCTTTCTTT.

The chain has TRBV30 and TRBJ1-3; 8 bases agree with TRBD1. The CDR3 totals 16 residues. Trimming cost V 2 bases and J 3 bases; bases outside gene matches: 9. Germline V gene lookup returns CDR1 GTSNPN and CDR2 SVGIG (reference sequence). CDR3 bases: TGTGCCTGGAGTCGTTGGACAGGGATGCGTGGAAACACCATATATTTT. As protein: CAWSRWTGMRGNTIYF.

This rearrangement joins TRBV6-1 to TRBJ2-7; a weak D match, TRBD2 (6 bases). Germline V CDR1 and CDR2: MNHNS, SASEGT. This CDR3 region has 16 residues. Trimming left V 4 bases short and J 0 bases short, with 16 bases between. Written as DNA, the CDR3 is TGTGCCAGCAGTGGGGGCCCCTTCGGGAGCTCCTACGAGCAGTACTTC. This gives the protein CASSGGPFGSSYEQYF.

V and J are TRBV9 and TRBJ1-6; maybe TRBD1 (5 bases). Looked up from germline, CDR1 is SGDLS and CDR2 is YYNGEE. The CDR3 contains 17 residues. V was clipped by 3 bases and J by 8 bases, with 21 bases between them. The DNA for the CDR3 is TGTGCCAGCAGCGCCTCCCGTCGGGGGGTGAGCGATTCACCCCTCCACTTT. Protein sequence: CASSASRRGVSDSPLHF. Full variable domain (missing parts from reference TRBV9 and TRBJ1-6): DSGVTQTPKHLITATGQRVTLRCSPRSGDLSVYWYQQSLDQGLQFLIQYYNGEERAKGNILERFSAQQFPDLHSELNLSSLELGDSALYFCASSASRRGVSDSPLHFGNGTRLTVT.

V and J are TRBV25-1 and TRBJ2-3, with 7 bases that match TRBD2. CDR3 size: 15 residues. V gave up 1 base and J gave up 0 bases; unmatched junction bases: 1. Germline lookup yields CDR1 MGHDK and CDR2 SYGVNS. Here the CDR3 DNA reads TGTGCCAGCAGTGAATTTAGCGGGAGCACAGATACGCAGTATTTT. It is translated as CASSEFSGSTDTQYF. The complete variable domain, with remaining parts taken from reference TRBV25-1 and TRBJ2-3, reads EADIYQTPRYLVIGTGKKITLECSQTMGHDKMYWYQQDPGMELHLIHYSYGVNSTEKGDLSSESTVSRIRTEHFPLTLESARPSHTSQYLCASSEFSGSTDTQYFGPGTRLTVL.

The V and J genes are TRBV2 and TRBJ1-1, with unresolved D. Germline V CDR1 and CDR2: SNHLY, FYNNEI. Trimming removed 11 bases from V and 0 bases from J, with 10 bases in between. The CDR3 length is 12 residues. The CDR3 protein is CAGQSVNTEAFF. CDR3 in DNA: TGTGCCGGGCAGTCTGTGAACACTGAAGCTTTCTTT.

The V gene is TRBV18, the J gene TRBJ2-7; 11 bases agree with TRBD1. This CDR3 is built from 15 residues. The junction had 2 bases not matched to a gene; V was cut back by 2 bases and J by 2 bases. CDR1 KGHSH and CDR2 LQKENI come from the germline V gene. CDR3 sequence (DNA): TGTGCCAGCTCACCAGGGACAGGGGGTGCCTACGAGCAGTACTTC. Residues: CASSPGTGGAYEQYF.

This chain connects TRBV19 to TRBJ1-3; D remains unclear. Trimming took off 3 bases at V and 0 bases at J, with 15 bases between the two ends. CDR3 size: 17 residues. The germline gives CDR1 LNHDA, CDR2 SQIVND (reference sequence). The CDR3 DNA reads TGTGCCAGTAGTATTCAGAGTCGGGGTGTCTCTGGAAACACCATATATTTT. This encodes CASSIQSRGVSGNTIYF.

The rearrangement joins TRBV18 to TRBJ1-3; D gene unclear. CDR1 and CDR2 from the germline V gene are KGHSH and LQKENI. The CDR3 is 14 amino acids. V lost 3 bases to trimming and J lost 7 bases, with 13 bases between them. This CDR3 reads CASSPRDNWNTIYF. The CDR3 DNA reads TGTGCCAGCTCACCGCGGGATAATTGGAACACCATATATTTT.